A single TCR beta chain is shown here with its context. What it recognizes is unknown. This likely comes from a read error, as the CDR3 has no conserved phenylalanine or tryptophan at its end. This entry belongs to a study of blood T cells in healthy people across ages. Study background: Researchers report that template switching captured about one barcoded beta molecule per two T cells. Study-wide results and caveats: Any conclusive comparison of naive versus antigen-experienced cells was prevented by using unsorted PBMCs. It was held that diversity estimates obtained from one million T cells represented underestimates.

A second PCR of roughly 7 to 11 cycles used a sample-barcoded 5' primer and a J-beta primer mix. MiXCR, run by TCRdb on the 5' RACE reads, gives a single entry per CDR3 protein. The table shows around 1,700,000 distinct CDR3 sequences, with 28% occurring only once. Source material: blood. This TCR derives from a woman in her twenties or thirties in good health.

Here the CDR3 DNA reads TGTGCCAGCAGCTTAGGGCTAGCGGGAACCGATACGCAGTATTTG. Amino acids: CASSLGLAGTDTQYL. The chain carries TRBV7-2 and TRBJ2-3, with 9 bases lining up with TRBD2. Germline values: CDR1 SGHTA, CDR2 FQGNSA. CDR3 size: 15 residues. The trim removed 1 base at V and 6 bases at J, leaving 5 bases unmatched.